This entry lists 16 T cell receptor beta chains sequenced from one sample in a study of cytomegalovirus exposure and HLA in healthy donors. Generated by immunoSEQ multiplex PCR, the TCRdb table keeps only in-frame clones and is missing some. The table has 150,000 to 200,000 clones, over 80% seen once. Sequences were obtained from PBMCs. All receptors derive from a man between 25 and 39 years old in good health and CMV-seropositive.

The chain has TRBV13 and TRBJ2-1, with D maybe TRBD1 (6 bases). V was trimmed by 5 bases and J by 2 bases, leaving 10 bases between them. The length of the CDR3 is 14 residues. Germline CDR1 and CDR2: PRHDT and FYEKMQ (reference sequence). CDR3 coding DNA: TGTGCCAGCAGCCCCGGGACAACCTACAATGAGCAGTTCTTC. Translated, it gives CASSPGTTYNEQFF. Using reference TRBV13 and TRBJ2-1 for the parts outside the CDR3, the full variable domain is AAGVIQSPRHLIKEKRETATLKCYPIPRHDTVYWYQQGPGQDPQFLISFYEKMQSDKGSIPDRFSAQQFSDYHSELNMSSLELGDSALYFCASSPGTTYNEQFFGPGTRLTVL.

The chain uses TRBV4-1 and TRBJ2-3; maybe TRBD2 (5 bases). This CDR3 spans 15 amino acids. The V and J ends lost 1 base and 6 bases respectively, with 14 bases between them. Germline assignment: CDR1 MGHRA and CDR2 YSYEKL. This CDR3 is CASSQGRALGDTQYF. In DNA form, the CDR3 reads TGCGCCAGCAGCCAAGGGCGGGCCTTGGGGGATACGCAGTATTTT.

This chain uses TRBV9 with TRBJ2-5; 8 bases are a match to TRBD2. The CDR3 consists of 14 residues. Trimming at V came to 0 bases and at J to 4 bases, leaving 2 bases not matched to a gene. Germline assignment: CDR1 SGDLS and CDR2 YYNGEE. The CDR3 nucleotides read TGTGCCAGCAGCGTAGCGGGGGGGGCAGAGACCCAGTACTTC. Translating gives CASSVAGGAETQYF.

CDR3 nucleotides: TGCGCCAGCAGCTGGCAGGGGGCGGGAGATACGCAGTATTTT. Its protein product is CASSWQGAGDTQYF. J is TRBJ2-3 and V is TRBV5-1, with 8 bases fitting TRBD1. CDR3 size: 14 residues. Germline CDR1 and CDR2: SGHRS and YFSETQ. V was clipped by 3 bases and J by 5 bases; unmatched bases: 5.

The genes are TRBV2 and TRBJ2-7; weak D call: TRBD2 (6 bases). This CDR3 spans 12 amino acids. The ends were cut back, 5 bases at V and 2 bases at J, with 7 bases in the middle. The germline V gene has CDR1 SNHLY and CDR2 FYNNEI. CDR3 sequence (DNA): TGTGCCAGCAGTTGGACTACCTACGAGCAGTACTTC. This translates into CASSWTTYEQYF.

The rearrangement joins TRBV6-6 to TRBJ2-7; the match to TRBD1 covers 10 bases. CDR1 is MNHNY and CDR2 is SVGAGI in the germline V gene (reference sequence). The CDR3 is made up of 13 amino acids. V lost 10 bases and J lost 5; bases outside the gene matches: 8. The CDR3 spells CATEGQGSNEQYF. CDR3 bases: TGTGCCACCGAGGGACAGGGGTCTAACGAGCAGTACTTC.

This clone was seen only once. This chain joins TRBV7-9 and TRBJ2-3; D is perhaps TRBD1 (5 bases). V was trimmed by 1 base and J by 0 bases, leaving 11 bases between them. CDR1 is SEHNR and CDR2 is FQNEAQ in the germline V gene (reference sequence). This CDR3 is built from 16 residues. CDR3 coding DNA: TGTGCCAGCAGCTTAGGAAGGGGCCCTAGCACAGATACGCAGTATTTT. Translated: CASSLGRGPSTDTQYF.

This chain connects TRBV15 to TRBJ2-5; tentatively, D is TRBD2 (5 bases). The CDR3 runs to 14 residues. V lost 0 bases and J lost 5, with 10 bases in between. Looked up from germline, CDR1 is LNHNV and CDR2 is YYDKDF (reference sequence). The CDR3 DNA sequence: TGTGCCACCAGCAGAGATAGGCCGGGGGAGACCCAGTACTTC. Translated: CATSRDRPGETQYF. The whole variable domain, filled in from reference TRBV15 and TRBJ2-5, reads DAMVIQNPRYQVTQFGKPVTLSCSQTLNHNVMYWYQQKSSQAPKLLFHYYDKDFNNEADTPDNFQSRRPNTSFCFLDIRSPGLGDTAMYLCATSRDRPGETQYFGPGTRLLVL.

V usage is TRBV5-1 and J usage is TRBJ1-1; 11 bases agree with TRBD1. Germline V gene data show CDR1 as SGHRS and CDR2 as YFSETQ. This CDR3 contains 13 residues. Germline trimming cut 6 bases from V and 7 bases from J; bases unmatched to any gene: 5. The CDR3 is CASNTGQGGEAFF. CDR3 DNA: TGCGCCAGCAACACGGGACAGGGGGGTGAAGCTTTCTTT.

The V call is TRBV30, the J call TRBJ1-2; D is ambiguous. The CDR3 consists of 12 residues. Germline V gene sequence: CDR1 GTSNPN, CDR2 SVGIG (reference sequence). V was pared by 0 bases and J by 4 bases, with 6 bases between. Here the CDR3 reads CAWSVSVYGYTF. The CDR3, as DNA: TGTGCCTGGAGTGTGTCAGTCTATGGCTACACCTTC.

The V gene is TRBV11-2, the J gene TRBJ2-1, with TRBD1 matching 11 bases. The trim removed 3 bases at V and 6 bases at J, leaving 7 bases unmatched. Looked up from germline, CDR1 is SGHAT and CDR2 is FQNNGV. The length of the CDR3 is 16 residues. The CDR3 spells CASSFPGTGGVNEQFF. As DNA, the CDR3 is TGTGCCAGCAGCTTCCCCGGGACAGGGGGTGTCAATGAGCAGTTCTTC.

The chain recombines TRBV7-2 with TRBJ2-1; unclear D gene. This CDR3 contains 13 residues. CDR1 is SGHTA and CDR2 is FQGNSA in the germline V gene. V was shortened by 3 bases and J by 7 bases, with 10 bases between the two germline ends. CDR3 region: CASSLLLRNEQFF. The CDR3 nucleotides read TGTGCCAGCAGCTTGTTACTACGGAATGAGCAGTTCTTC.

The chain recombines TRBV4-2 with TRBJ2-7, with 9 bases aligning to TRBD1. Germline V CDR1 and CDR2: LGHNA, YNFKEQ. Trimming took 4 bases from V and 6 from J; bases not matched to a gene: 7. The CDR3 loop spans 14 amino acids. CDR3 in amino acids: CASSLGQGPAEQYF. For the CDR3, the DNA is TGTGCCAGCAGCCTCGGACAGGGGCCTGCCGAGCAGTACTTC.

V is TRBV11-2 and J is TRBJ2-7; D is unresolved. The germline CDR1 and CDR2 sequences are SGHAT and FQNNGV. This CDR3 has 12 amino acids. Trimming removed 4 bases at V and 6 bases at J, with 10 bases between. The CDR3 protein is CASSSHSGEQYF. CDR3 nucleotides: TGTGCCAGCAGCTCCCATTCGGGCGAGCAGTACTTC.

Only a few counts were recorded for this clone. V is TRBV19 and J is TRBJ1-6, with TRBD1 as a possible D gene (5 bases). The CDR3 length is 13 residues. The V end lost 4 bases, the J end lost 9 bases, and 10 bases lay between the germline ends. Germline CDR1 reads LNHDA; CDR2 reads SQIVND (reference sequence). CDR3 sequence reads: CASSTDRGSPLHF. The CDR3 nucleotides read TGTGCCAGTAGTACCGACAGAGGTTCACCCCTCCACTTT.

V and J are TRBV29-1 and TRBJ1-4, with 9 bases matching TRBD1. Losses at the gene ends were 4 bases for V and 8 bases for J; bases not matched to a gene: 8. The CDR3 totals 14 residues. Germline CDR1 reads SQVTM; CDR2 reads ANQGSEA. CDR3 nucleotide sequence: TGCAGCGTTGCTACAGGGGGCAGGTGGGAAAAACTGTTTTTT. The encoded protein is CSVATGGRWEKLFF.